The clone carrying this T cell receptor beta chain occurred many times. Antigen: not known. Aged 18 to 65, hyperthyroidism patients had been newly diagnosed, with under 2 months' duration. TCR beta CDR3 regions were amplified from RNA transcripts. HTBI primers primed a first-round RT-PCR, and a second-round multiplex PCR followed. TCRdb itself ran the multiplex PCR reads through MiXCR, one entry per CDR3 protein. The table shows hundreds of thousands of distinct CDR3 sequences, with approximately 15% occurring only once. After removal of 4 bases from V and 2 bases from J, the junction contained 6 bases not matched to a gene. Germline values: CDR1 SGHAT, CDR2 FQNNGV. The CDR3 loop spans 15 amino acids. The data were obtained in a study of Graves' ophthalmopathy and Graves' hyperthyroidism. Overall study findings and caveats: In blood appeared most of the expanded thyroid clonotypes whose frequency exceeded 0.001.

The chain has TRBV11-2 and TRBJ1-2, with TRBD1 matching 8 bases. The sequence was obtained from a woman between 18 and 29 years old with stable Graves' hyperthyroidism. Input material: peripheral blood. CDR3 DNA: TGTGCCAGCAGCTGGCCGGACAGGGCAAACTATGGCTACACCTTC. Amino acid sequence: CASSWPDRANYGYTF.